This entry concerns a single T cell receptor (beta chain). This sample is drawn from a study of blood T cell repertoires in COVID-19. In the study overall: The study drew acute and convalescent COVID-19 samples from the United States, Italy and Spain. PBMCs, B-cell-depleted T cells, or T cells provided the cDNA or gDNA that made up the material.

The protocol was immunoSEQ multiplex PCR, while the TCRdb copy is restricted to in-frame clones and leaves out a portion. The table records about 300,000 clones, 80% to 95% of them present only once. This clonotype was sampled from a woman aged 30 to 39 with COVID-19, enrolled during active disease. The sample comprised peripheral blood.

CDR3 region: CASSFGEGYEQYF. CDR3 in DNA: TGTGCCAGCAGCTTTGGGGAGGGCTACGAGCAGTACTTC. The gene calls are TRBV7-8 and TRBJ2-7; 7 nucleotides match TRBD2. Germline values: CDR1 SGHVS, CDR2 FQNEAQ. There are 13 residues in the CDR3. V lost 3 bases to trimming and J lost 3 bases; unmatched junction nucleotides: 2.